These 3 T cell receptor beta chains were all obtained from the same sample, sequenced in a study of blood T cells in healthy people across ages. The authors ran a second PCR of roughly 6 to 11 cycles using a sample-barcoded 5' primer and a J-beta primer mix. TCRdb reanalysed the 5' RACE reads using MiXCR and keeps one entry per CDR3 protein. This repertoire shows about 1.4 million distinct CDR3 sequences, around 59% found once; its top ten account for about 6.3%. The sample taken for sequencing was blood. All receptors derive from a man between 18 and 29 years old in good health.

The rearrangement joins TRBV29-1 to TRBJ2-3, with a possible D match to TRBD2 (6 bases). Germline V gene sequence: CDR1 SQVTM, CDR2 ANQGSEA. The CDR3 loop spans 13 amino acids. Trimming took 3 bases from V and 2 from J, leaving 9 bases between them. The DNA for the CDR3 is TGCAGCGTTGAGGCTAGCGACACAGATACGCAGTATTTT. Its translation: CSVEASDTDTQYF.

The chain links TRBV5-6 to TRBJ2-5; D tentatively fits TRBD1 or TRBD2 (6 bases each). The DNA end favors TRBJ2-7, so the J call may be wrong. The CDR3 has 15 residues. CDR1 is SGHDT and CDR2 is YYEEEE in the germline V gene. The CDR3 DNA sequence: TGTGCCAGCAGCTTGTGGGGGGCTCCTACCTACGAGCAGTACTTC. This sequence encodes CASSLWGAPTYEQYF.

The gene calls are TRBV20-1 and TRBJ2-3; D not resolved. Germline CDR1 and CDR2: DFQATT and SNEGSKA (reference sequence). The ends were cut back, 8 bases at V and 4 bases at J, with 16 bases in the middle. The CDR3 spans 13 residues. The CDR3 protein is CSFQVILADTQYF. CDR3 nucleotide sequence: TGCAGTTTCCAGGTCATTTTGGCAGATACGCAGTATTTT.